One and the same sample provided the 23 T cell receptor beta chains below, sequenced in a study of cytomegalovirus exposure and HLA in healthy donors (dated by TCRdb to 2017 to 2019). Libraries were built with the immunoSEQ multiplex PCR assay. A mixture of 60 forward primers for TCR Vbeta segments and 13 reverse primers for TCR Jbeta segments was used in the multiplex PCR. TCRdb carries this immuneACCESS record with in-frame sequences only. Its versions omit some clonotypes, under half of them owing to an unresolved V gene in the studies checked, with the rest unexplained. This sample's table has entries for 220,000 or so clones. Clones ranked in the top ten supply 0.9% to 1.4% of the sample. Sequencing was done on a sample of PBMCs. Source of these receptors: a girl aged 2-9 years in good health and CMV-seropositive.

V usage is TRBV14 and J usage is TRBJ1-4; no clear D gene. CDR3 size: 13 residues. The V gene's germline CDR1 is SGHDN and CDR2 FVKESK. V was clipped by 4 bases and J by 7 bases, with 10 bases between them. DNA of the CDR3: TGTGCCAGCAGCCTCCCGGGGAGTGAAAAACTGTTTTTT. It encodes CASSLPGSEKLFF.

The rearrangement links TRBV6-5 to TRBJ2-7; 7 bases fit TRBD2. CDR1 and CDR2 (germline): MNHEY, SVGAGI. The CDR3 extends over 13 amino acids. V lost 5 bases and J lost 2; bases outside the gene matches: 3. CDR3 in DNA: TGTGCCAGCAGTCGGGACTACGCCTACGAGCAGTACTTC. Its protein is CASSRDYAYEQYF.

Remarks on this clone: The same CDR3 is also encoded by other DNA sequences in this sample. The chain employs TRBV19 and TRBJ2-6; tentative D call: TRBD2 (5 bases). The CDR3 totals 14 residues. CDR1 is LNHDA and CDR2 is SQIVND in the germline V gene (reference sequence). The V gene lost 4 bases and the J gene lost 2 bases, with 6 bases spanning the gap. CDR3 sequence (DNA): TGTGCCAGTAGTACCGGGGCTGGGGCCAACGTCCTGACTTTC. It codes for CASSTGAGANVLTF.

The CDR3 region is CASSVTSSGYEQYF. Here the CDR3 DNA reads TGTGCCAGCAGCGTAACCTCCTCGGGCTACGAGCAGTACTTC. This rearrangement joins TRBV9 to TRBJ2-7, with no clear D. V was cut by 1 base and J by 3 bases, with 11 bases left in between. The CDR3 consists of 14 residues. Germline-derived CDR1 and CDR2 are SGDLS and YYNGEE.

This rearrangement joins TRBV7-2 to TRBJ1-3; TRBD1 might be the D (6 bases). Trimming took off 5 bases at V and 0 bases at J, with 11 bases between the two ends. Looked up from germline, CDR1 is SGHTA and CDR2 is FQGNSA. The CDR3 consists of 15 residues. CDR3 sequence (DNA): TGTGCCAGCAGCAACAGGGTTTTCTCTGGAAACACCATATATTTT. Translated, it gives CASSNRVFSGNTIYF.

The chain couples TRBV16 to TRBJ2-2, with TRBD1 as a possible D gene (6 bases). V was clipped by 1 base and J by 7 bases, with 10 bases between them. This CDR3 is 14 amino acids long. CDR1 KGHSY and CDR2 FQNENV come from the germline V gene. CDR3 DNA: TGTGCCAGCAGCCAATTTACAGGGAACGGGGAGCTGTTTTTT. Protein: CASSQFTGNGELFF.

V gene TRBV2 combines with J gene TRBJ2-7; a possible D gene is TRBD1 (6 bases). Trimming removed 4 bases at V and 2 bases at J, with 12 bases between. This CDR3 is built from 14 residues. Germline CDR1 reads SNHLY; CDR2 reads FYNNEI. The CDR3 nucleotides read TGTGCCAGCAGTGTTAGCAGGGGACCCTACGAGCAGTACTTC. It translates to CASSVSRGPYEQYF.

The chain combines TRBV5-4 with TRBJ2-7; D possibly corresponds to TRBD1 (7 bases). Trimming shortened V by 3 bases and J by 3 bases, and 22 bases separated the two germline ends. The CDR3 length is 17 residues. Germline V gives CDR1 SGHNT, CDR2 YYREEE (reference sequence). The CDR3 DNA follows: TGTGCCAGCAGCTCCTGGCCTGACAGGGTGGGAGGCTACGAGCAGTACTTC. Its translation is CASSSWPDRVGGYEQYF.

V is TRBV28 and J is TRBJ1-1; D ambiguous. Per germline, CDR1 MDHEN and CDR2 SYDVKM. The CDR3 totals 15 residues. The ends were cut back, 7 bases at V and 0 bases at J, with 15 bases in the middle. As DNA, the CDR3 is TGTGCCAGCAAGATAATCGGGGTCGTGAACACTGAAGCTTTCTTT. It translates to CASKIIGVVNTEAFF.

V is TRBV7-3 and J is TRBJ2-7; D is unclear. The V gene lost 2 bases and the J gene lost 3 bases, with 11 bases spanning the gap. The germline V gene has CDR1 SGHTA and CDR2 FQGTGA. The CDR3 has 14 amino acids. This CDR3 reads CASSLDDTSYEQYF. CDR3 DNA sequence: TGTGCCAGCAGCTTAGATGACACGAGCTACGAGCAGTACTTC. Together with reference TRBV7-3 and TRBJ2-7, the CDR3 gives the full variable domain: GAGVSQTPSNKVTEKGKYVELRCDPISGHTALYWYRQSLGQGPEFLIYFQGTGAADDSGLPNDRFFAVRPEGSVSTLKIQRTERGDSAVYLCASSLDDTSYEQYFGPGTRLTVT.

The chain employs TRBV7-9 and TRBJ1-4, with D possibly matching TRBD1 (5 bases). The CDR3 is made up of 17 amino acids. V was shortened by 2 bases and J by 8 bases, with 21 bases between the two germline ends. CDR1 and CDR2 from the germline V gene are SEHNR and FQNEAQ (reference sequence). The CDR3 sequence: CASSLRGEGPGGEKLFF. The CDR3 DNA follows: TGTGCCAGCAGCTTAAGGGGTGAGGGCCCCGGAGGGGAAAAACTGTTTTTT.

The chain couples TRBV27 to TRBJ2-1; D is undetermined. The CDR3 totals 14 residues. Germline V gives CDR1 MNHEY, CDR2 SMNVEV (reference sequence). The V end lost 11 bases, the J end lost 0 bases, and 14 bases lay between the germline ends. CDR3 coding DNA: TGTGCCTCAGCAGTGCGGAGCTCCTACAATGAGCAGTTCTTC. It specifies CASAVRSSYNEQFF.

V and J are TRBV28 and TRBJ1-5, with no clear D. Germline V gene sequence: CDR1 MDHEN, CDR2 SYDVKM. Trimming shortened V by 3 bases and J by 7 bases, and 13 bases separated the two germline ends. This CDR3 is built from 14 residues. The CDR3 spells CASSFPGSQQPQHF. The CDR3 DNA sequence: TGTGCCAGCAGTTTTCCCGGGAGTCAACAGCCCCAGCATTTT.

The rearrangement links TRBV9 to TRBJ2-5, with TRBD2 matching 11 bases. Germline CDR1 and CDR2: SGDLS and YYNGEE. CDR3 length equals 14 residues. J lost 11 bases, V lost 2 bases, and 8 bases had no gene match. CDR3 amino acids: CASSVGTSGDEQYF. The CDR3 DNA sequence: TGTGCCAGCAGCGTCGGGACTAGCGGTGATGAGCAGTACTTC.

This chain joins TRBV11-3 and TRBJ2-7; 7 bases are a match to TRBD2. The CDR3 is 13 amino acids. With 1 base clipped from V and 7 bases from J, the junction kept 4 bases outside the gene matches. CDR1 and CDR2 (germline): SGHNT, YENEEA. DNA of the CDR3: TGTGCCAGCAGCTTAGCTGTGGGAGGGGAGCAGTACTTC. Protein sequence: CASSLAVGGEQYF.

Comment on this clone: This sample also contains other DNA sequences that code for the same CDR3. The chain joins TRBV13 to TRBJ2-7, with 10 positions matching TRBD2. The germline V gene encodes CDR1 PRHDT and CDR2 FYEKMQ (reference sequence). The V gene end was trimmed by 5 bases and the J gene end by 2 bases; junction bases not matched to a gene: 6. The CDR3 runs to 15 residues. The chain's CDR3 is CASSPRTSGTYEQYF. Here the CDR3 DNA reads TGTGCCAGCAGCCCCAGGACTAGCGGTACCTACGAGCAGTACTTC.

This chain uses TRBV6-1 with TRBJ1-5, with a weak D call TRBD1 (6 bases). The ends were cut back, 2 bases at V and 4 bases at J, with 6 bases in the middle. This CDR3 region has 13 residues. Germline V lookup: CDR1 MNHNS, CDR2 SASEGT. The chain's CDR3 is CASSEQGNQPQHF. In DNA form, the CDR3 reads TGTGCCAGCAGTGAACAGGGGAATCAGCCCCAGCATTTT.

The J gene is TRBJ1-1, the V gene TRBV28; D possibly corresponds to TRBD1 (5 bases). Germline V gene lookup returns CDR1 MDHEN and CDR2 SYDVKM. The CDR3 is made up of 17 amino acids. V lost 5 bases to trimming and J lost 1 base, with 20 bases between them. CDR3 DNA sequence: TGTGCCAGCAGTCCCCCAACAGGCGTACGAGGGAACACTGAAGCTTTCTTT. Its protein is CASSPPTGVRGNTEAFF.

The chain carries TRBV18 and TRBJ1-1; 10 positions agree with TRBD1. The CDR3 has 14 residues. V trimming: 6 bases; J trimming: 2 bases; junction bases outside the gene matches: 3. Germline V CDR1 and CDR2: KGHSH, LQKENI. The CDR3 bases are TGTGCCAGCTCGGGGGACAGGGGTAACACTGAAGCTTTCTTT. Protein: CASSGDRGNTEAFF. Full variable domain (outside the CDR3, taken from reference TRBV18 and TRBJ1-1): NAGVMQNPRHLVRRRGQEARLRCSPMKGHSHVYWYRQLPEEGLKFMVYLQKENIIDESGMPKERFSAEFPKEGPSILRIQQVVRGDSAAYFCASSGDRGNTEAFFGQGTRLTVV.

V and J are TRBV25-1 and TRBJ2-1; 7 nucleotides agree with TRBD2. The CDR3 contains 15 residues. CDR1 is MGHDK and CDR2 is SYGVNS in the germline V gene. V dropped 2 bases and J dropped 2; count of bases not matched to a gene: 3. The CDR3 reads CASSEAGEAYNEQFF. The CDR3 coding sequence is TGTGCCAGCAGTGAAGCGGGAGAGGCCTACAATGAGCAGTTCTTC.

DNA of the CDR3: TGCGCCAGCAGCGCCATCGGACTAGCGGGACAAGAGACCCAGTACTTC. This sequence encodes CASSAIGLAGQETQYF. This chain links TRBV5-1 with TRBJ2-5, with TRBD2 identical over 12 bases. This CDR3 has 16 residues. Looked up from germline, CDR1 is SGHRS and CDR2 is YFSETQ. V shed 4 bases and J 2 bases; nucleotides not matched to a gene: 6.

The CDR3 sequence: CASRGETQYF. In DNA, the CDR3 is TGCGCCAGCCGAGGGGAGACCCAGTACTTC. This chain uses TRBV4-1 with TRBJ2-5; tentative D call: TRBD2 (5 bases). Trimming cost V 8 bases and J 5 bases, with 6 bases left between them. CDR3 size: 10 residues. Germline V lookup: CDR1 MGHRA, CDR2 YSYEKL.

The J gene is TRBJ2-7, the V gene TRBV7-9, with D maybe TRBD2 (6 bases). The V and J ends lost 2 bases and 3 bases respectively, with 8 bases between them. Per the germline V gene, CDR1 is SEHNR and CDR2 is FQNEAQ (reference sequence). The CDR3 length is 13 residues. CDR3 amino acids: CASSLQEGYEQYF. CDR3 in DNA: TGTGCCAGCAGCTTACAGGAGGGCTACGAGCAGTACTTC.